The 16 T cell receptor beta chains presented below share a single source sample, sequenced in a study of blood T cell repertoires in COVID-19. Clones were read by immunoSEQ multiplex PCR, and TCRdb kept only the in-frame ones, dropping some. Among tens of thousands of clones, approximately 84% were seen once, and the ten largest hold roughly 15%. Specimen: peripheral blood. The receptors shown here come from a human donor with active COVID-19. The donor label of this sample is uncertain.

CDR3 protein: CASTVLGAPYEQYF. The CDR3, as DNA: TGTGCCAGCACGGTATTGGGAGCGCCGTACGAGCAGTACTTC. This chain joins TRBV6-5 and TRBJ2-7; D is perhaps TRBD2 (5 bases). The CDR3 length is 14 residues. V was clipped by 7 bases and J by 4 bases, with 17 bases between them. CDR1 is MNHEY, CDR2 SVGAGI, per germline.

This chain joins TRBV29-1 and TRBJ1-2, with 8 bases aligning to TRBD1. Germline CDR1 SQVTM, CDR2 ANQGSEA. After removal of 4 bases from V and 4 bases from J, the junction contained 5 bases not matched to a gene. This CDR3 comprises 13 residues. The CDR3 is CSVGGTGAYGYTF. CDR3 DNA sequence: TGCAGCGTTGGAGGGACAGGTGCCTATGGCTACACCTTC.

This chain connects TRBV18 to TRBJ2-3, with D perhaps matching TRBD2 (5 bases). The CDR3 runs 18 residues. The V gene lost 3 bases and the J gene lost 0 bases, with 19 bases spanning the gap. Germline V lookup: CDR1 KGHSH, CDR2 LQKENI. CDR3 residues: CASSPQPPSGLSTDTQYF. CDR3 sequence (DNA): TGTGCCAGCTCACCTCAACCCCCCTCCGGACTCAGCACAGATACGCAGTATTTT.

This sequence joins TRBV7-9 and TRBJ2-5; TRBD1 might be the D (5 bases). Per the germline V gene, CDR1 is SEHNR and CDR2 is FQNEAQ (reference sequence). Trimming took off 8 bases at V and 5 bases at J, with 18 bases between the two ends. The CDR3 extends over 14 amino acids. CDR3 sequence: CASSWMGWGETQYF. In DNA form, the CDR3 reads TGTGCCAGCTCCTGGATGGGGTGGGGCGAGACCCAGTACTTC.

The chain combines TRBV7-3 with TRBJ2-2, with D possibly TRBD2 on 6 matching bases. CDR1 is SGHTA, CDR2 FQGTGA, per germline. V gave up 2 bases and J gave up 4 bases, with 8 bases separating them. This CDR3 comprises 14 residues. The CDR3 spells CASSLGDSTGELFF. DNA of the CDR3: TGTGCCAGCAGCTTAGGGGACTCCACCGGGGAGCTGTTTTTT.

As DNA, the CDR3 is TGTGCCAGCAGCCAGGGGACAGGGGACAAGTATGGCTACACCTTC. It yields the protein CASSQGTGDKYGYTF. The chain combines TRBV7-2 with TRBJ1-2, with TRBD1 matching over 10 bases. This CDR3 comprises 15 residues. V trimming: 5 bases; J trimming: 5 bases; junction bases outside the gene matches: 8. Germline CDR1 reads SGHTA; CDR2 reads FQGNSA.

V is TRBV21-1 and J is TRBJ2-5; the DNA was not used to check the table's D call, TRBD1. TRBV21-1 is designated a pseudogene. This CDR3 is built from 15 residues. The CDR3 is CASSPGQGLTETQYF. The CDR3 DNA reads TGTGCCAGCAGCCCCGGACAGGGGTTAACCGAGACCCAGTACTTC.

The rearrangement uses TRBV5-6 and TRBJ1-1; no definite D call. V lost 0 bases, J lost 0 bases, and 9 bases lay in between. The CDR3 contains 15 residues. Germline loops: CDR1 SGHDT, CDR2 YYEEEE. The CDR3 coding sequence is TGTGCCAGCAGCTTGGGGGCCGGGGTGAACACTGAAGCTTTCTTT. This codes for CASSLGAGVNTEAFF.

Only one count was recorded for this clone. This sequence joins TRBV29-1 and TRBJ1-1; 7 positions match TRBD1. CDR1 and CDR2 (germline): SQVTM, ANQGSEA. Trimming took 1 base from V and 1 from J; bases not matched to a gene: 12. The CDR3 runs to 17 residues. CDR3 residues: CSVEGLVSRGRNTEAFF. The CDR3 region has the DNA TGCAGCGTTGAAGGTTTGGTTAGTAGGGGGCGGAACACTGAAGCTTTCTTT.

The rearrangement links TRBV5-1 to TRBJ1-1, with a tentative D call TRBD1 (6 bases). This CDR3 comprises 17 residues. The V gene's germline CDR1 is SGHRS and CDR2 YFSETQ. V lost 0 bases and J 0 bases, leaving 15 bases between the germline ends. The CDR3 loop reads CASSLASLRQVNTEAFF. CDR3 in DNA: TGCGCCAGCAGCTTGGCAAGTTTGAGACAGGTGAACACTGAAGCTTTCTTT.

The chain combines TRBV7-9 with TRBJ1-2; the D is unclear. V lost 5 bases and J 4 bases, leaving 17 bases between the germline ends. Germline V lookup: CDR1 SEHNR, CDR2 FQNEAQ (reference sequence). The CDR3 sequence is 15 residues long. The CDR3 coding sequence is TGTGCCAGCAGCCCCGTTGGGCCTGTTACCTATGGCTACACCTTC. This sequence encodes CASSPVGPVTYGYTF.

This clone was detected once. This chain uses TRBV14 with TRBJ1-1; 10 bases align to TRBD1. The CDR3 length is 20 residues. The germline gives CDR1 SGHDN, CDR2 FVKESK. The V and J ends lost 5 bases and 1 base, in that order; junction bases with no gene match: 19. The DNA of the CDR3 is TGTGCCAGCAGCTGGTTTACCGAGGGGGGGGACAGGGGTGCGAACACTGAAGCTTTCTTT. Translated: CASSWFTEGGDRGANTEAFF.

CDR3 region: CASSIDADSARGTF. The CDR3 nucleotides read TGTGCCAGTAGTATAGATGCGGACAGCGCCCGGGGCACCTTC. The genes are TRBV19 and TRBJ1-2, with a tentative D call TRBD1 (6 bases). The CDR3 is made up of 14 amino acids. CDR1 and CDR2 from the germline V gene are LNHDA and SQIVND (reference sequence). V lost 0 bases and J lost 13, with 18 bases in between.

V gene TRBV2 combines with J gene TRBJ1-1; D is undetermined. With 6 bases removed from V and 1 base from J, the gap between germline ends came to 12 bases. The CDR3 is made up of 14 amino acids. CDR1 is SNHLY and CDR2 is FYNNEI in the germline V gene. CDR3 in DNA: TGTGCCAGCAGCGCCCTCGACACGAACACTGAAGCTTTCTTT. It yields the protein CASSALDTNTEAFF.

The J gene is TRBJ1-2, the V gene TRBV19, with D possibly TRBD1 on 5 matching bases. Trimming left V 3 bases short and J 3 bases short, with 11 bases between. Germline loops: CDR1 LNHDA, CDR2 SQIVND (reference sequence). The CDR3 spans 14 residues. The CDR3 here is CASSIPQGYYGYTF. The DNA for the CDR3 is TGTGCCAGTAGTATTCCTCAGGGTTACTATGGCTACACCTTC. The full variable domain, in which reference TRBV19 and TRBJ1-2 provide the parts outside the CDR3, is DGGITQSPKYLFRKEGQNVTLSCEQNLNHDAMYWYRQDPGQGLRLIYYSQIVNDFQKGDIAEGYSVSREKKESFPLTVTSAQKNPTAFYLCASSIPQGYYGYTFGSGTRLTVV.

The chain joins TRBV10-3 to TRBJ1-1; D not certain. The V gene lost 4 bases and the J gene lost 8 bases, with 11 bases spanning the gap. The germline V gene has CDR1 ENHRY and CDR2 SYGVKD. CDR3 length equals 12 residues. The CDR3 sequence is CAISGRLWEAFF. CDR3 sequence (DNA): TGTGCCATCAGTGGGAGACTGTGGGAAGCTTTCTTT.